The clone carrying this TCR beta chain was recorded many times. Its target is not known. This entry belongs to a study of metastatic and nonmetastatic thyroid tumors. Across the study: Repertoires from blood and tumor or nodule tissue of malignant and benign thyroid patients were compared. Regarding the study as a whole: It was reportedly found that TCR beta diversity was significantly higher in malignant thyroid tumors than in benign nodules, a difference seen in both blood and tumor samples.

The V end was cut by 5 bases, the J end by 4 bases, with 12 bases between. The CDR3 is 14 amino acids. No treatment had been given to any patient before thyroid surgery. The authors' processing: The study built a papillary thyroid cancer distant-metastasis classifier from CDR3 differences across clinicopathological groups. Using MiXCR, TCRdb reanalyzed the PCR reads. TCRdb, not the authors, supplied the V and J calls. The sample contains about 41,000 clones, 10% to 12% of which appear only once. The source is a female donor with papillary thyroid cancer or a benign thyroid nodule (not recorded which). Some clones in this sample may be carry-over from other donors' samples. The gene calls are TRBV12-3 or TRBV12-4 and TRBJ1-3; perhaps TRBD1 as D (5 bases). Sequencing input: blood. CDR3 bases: TGTGCCAGCAGTAAGCAGGGTGACGGAAACACCATATATTTT. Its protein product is CASSKQGDGNTIYF.